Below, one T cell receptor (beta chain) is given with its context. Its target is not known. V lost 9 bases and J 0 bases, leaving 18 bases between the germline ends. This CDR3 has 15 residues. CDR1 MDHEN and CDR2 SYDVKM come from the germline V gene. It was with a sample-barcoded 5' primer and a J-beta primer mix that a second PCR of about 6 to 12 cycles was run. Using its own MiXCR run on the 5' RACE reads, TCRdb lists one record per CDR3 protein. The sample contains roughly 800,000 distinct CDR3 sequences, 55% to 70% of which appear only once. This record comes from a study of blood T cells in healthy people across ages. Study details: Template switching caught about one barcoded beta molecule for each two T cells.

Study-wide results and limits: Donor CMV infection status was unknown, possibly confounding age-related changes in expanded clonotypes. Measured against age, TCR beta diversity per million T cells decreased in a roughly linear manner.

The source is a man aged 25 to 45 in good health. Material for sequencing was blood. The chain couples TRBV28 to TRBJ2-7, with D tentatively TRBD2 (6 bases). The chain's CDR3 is CASLGGDSSSYEQYF. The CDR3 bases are TGTGCCAGTCTTGGTGGGGACTCGAGCTCCTACGAGCAGTACTTC.